A single sample gave rise to the 5 T cell receptor beta chains below, sequenced in a study of T cells in Graves' hyperthyroidism and ophthalmopathy (dated by TCRdb to the late 2010s). The protocol used for the library was multiplex PCR. These reads were obtained on an Illumina HiSeq 2000. The TCR beta CDR3 regions were amplified from the RNA transcripts. The TCR CDR3 was subjected to a first round of RT-PCR using the HTBI primer set and the Qiagen OneStep RT-PCR kit. Using fastp at Q25 and MiXCR, TCRdb reprocessed the public reads and kept productive beta chains. Entries that share a CDR3 protein sequence are merged under the most common genes and DNA. Counted in this sample were a few hundred thousand distinct CDR3 sequences; approximately 15% of them appeared once. The ten largest clones capture about 7% of the sample. The material sequenced was blood. These receptors were taken from a woman aged 30 to 39 with Graves' hyperthyroidism.

In regard to this clonotype: A much larger clone lies a single base off, so this may be a read error. The conserved phenylalanine or tryptophan normally closing the CDR3 is absent here, so this likely arose from a read error. J is TRBJ2-7 and V is TRBV7-2, with D maybe TRBD1 (6 bases). Germline V gene sequence: CDR1 SGHTA, CDR2 FQGNSA. The germline V and J ends were trimmed by 1 base and 2 bases, with 12 bases remaining between them. This CDR3 comprises 15 residues. The CDR3 loop reads CASSLGDISTYEQYS. In DNA form, the CDR3 reads TGTGCCAGCAGCTTAGGGGACATTTCTACCTACGAGCAGTACTCC.

This clonotype was seen ten or more times. The CDR3 region has the DNA TGTGCCAGCAGCGAAAGTGATGGGGTCCTGGATCAGTTCTTC. Protein: CASSESDGVLDQFF. The chain links TRBV3-1 to TRBJ2-1, with unresolved D. The ends were cut back, 5 bases at V and 13 bases at J, with 21 bases in the middle. CDR1 LGHDT and CDR2 YNNKEL come from the germline V gene (reference sequence). This CDR3 is 14 amino acids long.

This clonotype appeared a single time. The chain recombines TRBV11-2 with TRBJ1-1, with no clear D. The CDR3 loop spans 14 amino acids. In germline, CDR1 is SGHAT, CDR2 FQNNGV. V lost 5 bases, J lost 1 base, and 11 bases lay in between. The CDR3 loop is CASSGPLRNTEAFF. Here the CDR3 DNA reads TGTGCCAGCAGCGGACCGTTGAGGAACACTGAAGCTTTCTTT.

This clonotype was seen more than once but under ten times. CDR3 sequence: CASTPVGTGLSGNTIYF. The CDR3, as DNA: TGTGCCAGCACCCCAGTAGGGACAGGGCTCTCTGGAAACACCATATATTTT. The V call is TRBV12-3 or TRBV12-4, the J call TRBJ1-3; 9 bases are a match to TRBD1. The CDR3 runs to 17 residues. J gave up 0 bases and V 7 bases, and 10 bases lay outside the gene matches.

This clonotype was counted a few times. This chain links TRBV9 with TRBJ2-1; no definite D call. The CDR3 loop spans 12 amino acids. The ends were cut back, 2 bases at V and 10 bases at J, with 10 bases in the middle. Per the germline V gene, CDR1 is SGDLS and CDR2 is YYNGEE. CDR3 sequence: CASSVVGTEQFF. The CDR3 DNA follows: TGTGCCAGCAGCGTGGTTGGAACAGAGCAGTTCTTC.